The entry below gives a single T cell receptor (beta chain) sequence along with its context. RNA, at about 0.45 to 1 ug, was reverse transcribed with random hexamers. Multiplex immunoSEQ PCR targeted 54 Vbeta and 13 Jbeta TCR beta segments. Each CDR3 protein is one row after TCRdb ran MiXCR on the immunoSEQ multiplex PCR reads. The sample consists of some 96,000 distinct CDR3 sequences, approximately 95% of them appearing once. The data were taken from a study of CD8 T cells in Susac syndrome. Sequencing of TCR beta covered CD8+ and CD4+ T cells obtained from blood. The authors negatively isolated CD8+ and CD4+ T cells and FACS-enriched TEMRA cells. Deletions cut 3 bases from V and 5 bases from J, with 8 bases between. The CDR3 sequence is 11 residues long. Germline V gives CDR1 DFQATT, CDR2 SNEGSKA (reference sequence).

The TCR sequence derives from a human donor with Susac syndrome. The material sequenced was CD8+ T cells from PBMCs. J is TRBJ2-7 and V is TRBV20-1; D is unclear. The CDR3 protein is CSASPGDEQYF. CDR3 in DNA: TGCAGTGCTAGCCCTGGGGACGAGCAGTACTTC.